Following are 24 T cell receptor beta chains from one sample sequenced in a study of tumor-infiltrating lymphocytes in primary liver carcinoma (dated by TCRdb to between 2016 and 2019). These reads were obtained on an Illumina HiSeq 2500. TCRbeta-specific cDNA was reverse-transcribed from roughly 500 ng total RNA using a constant-region primer and ProtoScript II reverse transcriptase. Three nested multiplex PCR rounds, following a slightly modified ARM-PCR procedure, were used to build the TCRbeta libraries. Each of the first two PCR rounds ran for about 9 cycles and used multiplex TRBV1-TRBV30 forward primers together with a Cbeta reverse primer. TCRdb reworked the public reads: Q25 trimming with fastp, MiXCR clone assembly, productive beta chains retained. CDR3 protein sequences are deduplicated, and each keeps its most common genes and DNA. This sample holds approximately 300,000 distinct CDR3 sequences; less than 75% were observed only once. 9% of the sample lies in the top ten.

Blood RNA was extracted from unsorted whole blood with TRIzol reagent; germline DNA came from the DNeasy Blood & Tissue kit. Material: peripheral blood. These receptors came from a man aged 35 to 55 with primary liver carcinoma and hepatitis B virus infection.

For this clonotype: The germline gene is not matched at one end of the junction; a read error may be the cause. The CDR3 sequence is CVSSLGFGTSGPGRFF. The CDR3 DNA reads as TGTGTCAGCAGCTTAGGCTTCGGGACTAGCGGACCAGGACGGTTCTTC. This chain links TRBV11-2 with TRBJ2-1; the match to TRBD2 covers 11 bases. Germline CDR1 SGHAT, CDR2 FQNNGV. The CDR3 has 16 residues.

Concerning this clonotype: This clone may be a read error of a much larger clone one base away. CDR3 region: CASSEGQGSIDTQYF. CDR3 nucleotides: TGCGCCAGCAGCGAGGGACAGGGGAGCATAGATACGCAGTATTTT. The chain carries TRBV10-2 and TRBJ2-3; the match to TRBD1 covers 10 bases. CDR3 size: 15 residues. Per the germline V gene, CDR1 is WSHSY and CDR2 is SAAADI.

This clonotype occurred a few times. The chain carries TRBV11-3 and TRBJ1-2; a weak D match, TRBD1 (5 bases). Germline CDR1 reads SGHNT; CDR2 reads YENEEA. Trimming removed 8 bases from V and 6 bases from J, with 19 bases in between. CDR3 length equals 14 residues. The CDR3 region is CASLWEGMIHGYTF. As DNA, the CDR3 is TGTGCCAGCTTATGGGAGGGGATGATTCATGGCTACACCTTC. The whole variable domain, remainder taken from reference TRBV11-3 and TRBJ1-2, is EAGVVQSPRYKIIEKKQPVAFWCNPISGHNTLYWYLQNLGQGPELLIRYENEEAVDDSQLPKDRFSAERLKGVDSTLKIQPAELGDSAVYLCASLWEGMIHGYTFGSGTRLTVV.

This clonotype was seen only once. One end of the junction fails to match germline, which may point to a read error. The genes are TRBV4-1 and TRBJ2-1; 7 bases line up with TRBD1. CDR1 is MGHRA and CDR2 is YSYEKL in the germline V gene. This CDR3 spans 15 amino acids. CDR3 DNA sequence: TGCGCCAGCAGCCAGACAGGGTGGATGATGGGTGAGCAATTCTTC. This encodes CASSQTGWMMGEQFF.

This clonotype was seen many times. The gene calls are TRBV4-1 and TRBJ2-6; D ambiguous. CDR3 length: 15 residues. The germline CDR1 and CDR2 sequences are MGHRA and YSYEKL. V was pared by 2 bases and J by 0 bases, with 5 bases between. The CDR3 spells CASSQYLSGANVLTF. The DNA of the CDR3 is TGCGCCAGCAGCCAATATCTCTCTGGGGCCAACGTCCTGACTTTC.

The rearrangement links TRBV28 to TRBJ2-5, with a tentative D call TRBD2 (6 bases). The CDR3 contains 16 residues. Per germline, CDR1 MDHEN and CDR2 SYDVKM. Between the trimmed V and J ends, which lost 5 bases and 9 bases, there was a span of 25 bases. Here the CDR3 reads CASSPARREQIQSQYF. The CDR3 nucleotides read TGTGCCAGCAGTCCCGCCCGGCGGGAACAGATACAGTCCCAGTACTTC.

With regard to this clonotype: The junction departs from the called germline gene at one end, perhaps through a read error. The chain is built from TRBV11-3 and TRBJ2-2; a possible D gene is TRBD2 (5 bases). CDR1 and CDR2 (germline): SGHNT, YENEEA. This CDR3 spans 14 amino acids. In nucleotides, the CDR3 is TGTGCCAGCAGCATGACAAGCTTAACCGGGAAGCTGTTTTTC. It codes for CASSMTSLTGKLFF.

The table lists this clonotype with many counts. This chain connects TRBV4-2 to TRBJ1-2; no clear D gene. The germline CDR1 and CDR2 sequences are LGHNA and YNFKEQ. V dropped 0 bases and J dropped 8 bases, with 13 bases sitting between them. The CDR3 length is 14 residues. The CDR3 here is CASSQDSRIRGYTF. As DNA, the CDR3 is TGTGCCAGCAGCCAAGATTCGAGGATTCGGGGCTACACCTTC.

The CDR3 nucleotides read TGTGCCAGCAGCTTTTCGAGGGGTGGGGCCAACGTCCTGACTTTC. Amino acids: CASSFSRGGANVLTF. The chain couples TRBV11-2 to TRBJ2-6; perhaps D is TRBD1 or TRBD2 (5 bases each). Germline V lookup: CDR1 SGHAT, CDR2 FQNNGV. Trimming took 3 bases from V and 3 from J, leaving 9 bases between them. The CDR3 has 15 amino acids.

Note on this clonotype: A much bigger clone sits one base away, suggesting this may be a read error. The chain uses TRBV6-1 and TRBJ2-2; TRBD1 matches 9 bases. CDR3 length: 11 amino acids. CDR1 is MNHNS, CDR2 SASEGT, per germline. The CDR3 DNA reads TGTGTCGGGACAGGGTCCGGGGAGCTGTTTTTT. It encodes CVGTGSGELFF.

V and J are TRBV29-1 and TRBJ2-3, with 11 bases matching TRBD2. Germline CDR1 and CDR2: SQVTM and ANQGSEA. V shed 5 bases, J shed 8 bases, and the junction held 15 bases outside the gene matches. The CDR3 spans 16 residues. CDR3 sequence (DNA): TGCAGCGTTCGCGGGACTAGCGGATCTAGCGCAGGTACGCAGTATTTT. Its protein is CSVRGTSGSSAGTQYF.

As for this clonotype: A much larger clone sits a single nucleotide away, making a read error possible. The chain recombines TRBV4-2 with TRBJ2-7; no firm D call. Germline V gene data show CDR1 as LGHNA and CDR2 as YNFKEQ. Trimming removed 4 bases from V and 6 bases from J, with 13 bases in between. This CDR3 region has 13 residues. CDR3 sequence (DNA): TGTGCCAGCAGCCCGACCCTGGCTCGCGAGCAGTACTTC. It translates to CASSPTLAREQYF.

This clonotype was seen a few times. J is TRBJ2-1 and V is TRBV10-2; 9 nucleotides align to TRBD1. Looked up from germline, CDR1 is WSHSY and CDR2 is SAAADI. The CDR3 length is 15 residues. V shed 2 bases, J shed 4 bases, and the junction held 3 bases outside the gene matches. DNA for the CDR3: TGCGCCAGCAGTGAGAGGACAGGGGCTTACAATGAGCAGTTCTTC. This sequence encodes CASSERTGAYNEQFF.

The rearrangement joins TRBV28 to TRBJ1-2, with 7 bases fitting TRBD1. Losses at the gene ends were 3 bases for V and 6 bases for J; bases not matched to a gene: 1. Germline assignment: CDR1 MDHEN and CDR2 SYDVKM. The CDR3 runs to 12 residues. CDR3 sequence: CASSFQGDGYTF. The CDR3 DNA reads TGTGCCAGCAGTTTTCAGGGGGATGGCTACACCTTC.

This clonotype was seen many times. The chain recombines TRBV11-3 with TRBJ2-2; 10 bases align to TRBD1. This CDR3 has 15 residues. The germline V gene encodes CDR1 SGHNT and CDR2 YENEEA. V dropped 4 bases and J dropped 7; count of bases not matched to a gene: 6. The CDR3 DNA sequence: TGTGCCAGCAGCTCTTCCGGGACAGGGGTCGGGGAGCTGTTTTTT. This translates into CASSSSGTGVGELFF.

For this clonotype: Sequence at one end of the junction differs from germline and may be a read error. The CDR3 DNA reads TGTACCAGCAGCCAAGGTAGCAGGGTTGGGGAGACCCAGTACTTC. The encoded protein is CTSSQGSRVGETQYF. The rearrangement joins TRBV14 to TRBJ2-5, with TRBD1 as a possible D gene (5 bases). In germline, CDR1 is SGHDN, CDR2 FVKESK. The CDR3 runs 15 residues.

In its sample, this clonotype was seen many times. The chain's CDR3 is CSVGGWGLEQYF. The CDR3 DNA is TGCAGCGTGGGCGGGTGGGGGTTGGAGCAGTACTTC. This chain uses TRBV29-1 with TRBJ2-7; D possibly uses TRBD1 or TRBD2 (5 bases each). CDR1 SQVTM and CDR2 ANQGSEA come from the germline V gene. This CDR3 region has 12 residues. Deletions cut 6 bases from V and 7 bases from J, with 16 bases between.

Remarks on this clonotype: An end of the junction differs from the germline gene, which may be a read error. J is TRBJ1-6 and V is TRBV12-3 or TRBV12-4; TRBD1 matches at 8 bases. The CDR3 loop spans 13 amino acids. The CDR3 is CASISRGHSLLHF. The CDR3 bases are TGTGCCAGCATTTCCAGGGGGCATTCACTCCTCCACTTT.

Worth noting for this clonotype: Since no conserved phenylalanine or tryptophan closes the CDR3, a read error is the likely cause. The chain combines TRBV29-1 with TRBJ1-5, with 8 nucleotides matching TRBD1. The CDR3 consists of 13 residues. Germline loops: CDR1 SQVTM, CDR2 ANQGSEA. The trim removed 8 bases at V and 4 bases at J, leaving 7 bases unmatched. CDR3 sequence reads: CSIGGTGNQPQHY. The CDR3 nucleotides read TGCAGCATTGGCGGGACAGGTAATCAGCCCCAGCATTAT.

As regards this clonotype: A read error may produce the germline difference seen at one junction end. The J gene is TRBJ2-6, the V gene TRBV29-1; D unresolved. This CDR3 has 14 amino acids. CDR1 is SQVTM and CDR2 is ANQGSEA in the germline V gene. The CDR3 bases are TGCGGCGTTACTGGCGAGGCTGGGACCAACGTCCTGACTTTC. Amino acids: CGVTGEAGTNVLTF.

This clonotype was picked up a small number of times. The gene calls are TRBV11-2 and TRBJ2-3, with 9 bases fitting TRBD2. Germline V gene data show CDR1 as SGHAT and CDR2 as FQNNGV. The trim removed 3 bases at V and 6 bases at J, leaving 10 bases unmatched. The CDR3 covers 16 residues. In DNA form, the CDR3 reads TGTGCCAGCAGCTTCTCCGGGGTAGCGGGAGCGGATACGCAGTATTTT. Encoded protein: CASSFSGVAGADTQYF. Using reference TRBV11-2 and TRBJ2-3 for the parts outside the CDR3, the full variable domain is EAGVAQSPRYKIIEKRQSVAFWCNPISGHATLYWYQQILGQGPKLLIQFQNNGVVDDSQLPKDRFSAERLKGVDSTLKIQPAKLEDSAVYLCASSFSGVAGADTQYFGPGTRLTVL.

As concerns this clonotype: Possible read error: a much larger clone is one base away. The chain couples TRBV4-3 to TRBJ1-4; D gene ambiguous. The CDR3 runs to 16 residues. The V and J ends lost 0 bases and 3 bases respectively, with 11 bases between them. Germline V CDR1 and CDR2: LGHNA, YSLEER. The CDR3 spells CASSQEYRRANEKLFF. The CDR3 nucleotides are TGCGCCAGCAGCCAAGAATACCGGAGGGCTAATGAAAAACTGTTTTTT.

The table lists this clonotype with a count of one. This may arise from a read error, as a much more abundant clone is one base away. The rearrangement links TRBV5-6 to TRBJ2-7, with a weak D call TRBD1 (6 bases). Germline V gives CDR1 SGHDT, CDR2 YYEEEE. The CDR3 runs 15 residues. V was cut by 4 bases and J by 4 bases, with 18 bases left in between. CDR3 sequence reads: CASSPLGAGEYEQYF. CDR3 nucleotide sequence: TGTGCCAGCAGCCCCCTCGGGGCAGGGGAGTACGAGCAGTACTTC.

The chain has TRBV5-4 and TRBJ2-1, with 7 nucleotides matching TRBD1. Per the germline V gene, CDR1 is SGHNT and CDR2 is YYREEE (reference sequence). The CDR3 is made up of 14 amino acids. The V gene end was trimmed by 5 bases and the J gene end by 5 bases; junction bases not matched to a gene: 7. CDR3 bases: TGTGCCAGCAGTTCTAGGGGGCTAGACAATGAGCAGTTCTTC. This encodes CASSSRGLDNEQFF. Supplemented by reference TRBV5-4 and TRBJ2-1, the full variable domain reads ETGVTQSPTHLIKTRGQQVTLRCSSQSGHNTVSWYQQALGQGPQFIFQYYREEENGRGNFPPRFSGLQFPNYSSELNVNALELDDSALYLCASSSRGLDNEQFFGPGTRLTVL.